This T cell receptor (beta chain) came from a study of blood T cell repertoires in COVID-19 (TCRdb year 2020). Looking at the study overall: Samples covering the acute and convalescent phases of COVID-19 were provided by collaborators in the United States, Italy and Spain. Where available, HLA class I and class II types were taken from metadata supplied by the sample provider and were not determined by assay-based typing. Subjects who had been exposed to COVID-19, were actively infected with it, or had recovered from it provided the deeply sampled blood TCRbeta repertoires that made up the dataset. The samples were drawn from the first 160 participants of the ongoing ImmuneRACE study and from more than 1,000 subjects provided by 6 global collaborators. Nearly every sample came with metadata listing a de-identified subject ID, COVID-19 status, age in years and sex. A freely available public database, intended as a resource for researchers studying the immune response to SARS-CoV-2, is where the repertoires were released. The material from the prospective study consisted of cDNA or gDNA derived from T cells, B-cell-depleted T cells, or PBMCs.

From the cysteine through the phenylalanine, the CDR3 covers 15 amino acids. Only the CDR3 part of the read is kept: 45 bases, read in frame from the first base. V sheds 4 bases and J sheds 2 bases, leaving 15 bases between their ends. The germline V gene sets CDR1 to KGHSH and CDR2 to LQKENI. Whole blood was collected in K2EDTA tubes by collaborating institutions according to the institutions' own protocols. For TCRbeta analysis, collaborator samples were shipped as frozen whole blood, as isolated PBMCs, or as DNA extracted from either sample type. As regards this clone: Its cognate antigen has yet to be identified. No qualities accompany the bases; no much larger clone lies one base away.

General findings and caveats noted by the study authors: The amount of clinical and demographic metadata varied by source and participant and was provided uncurated.

The immunoSEQ Assay, a bias-controlled multiplex PCR, was used to amplify TCRbeta CDR3 regions from genomic DNA. The paper's data handling went like this. The number of nucleated cells in each sample was estimated by amplification of reference gene primers within the assay. To quantify the absolute abundance of each unique TCRbeta CDR3 rearrangement, sequence reads were collapsed and filtered. For each sample, productive Simpson clonality was calculated as the square root of Simpson's diversity index over productive rearrangements. Entries here come from immuneACCESS through TCRdb and include only in-frame sequences with V and J called. Some clones fail to appear in such tables; in the studies checked, an unresolved V gene covers under half of the shortfall, and the cause of the remainder is unknown. For V, J and clone size, that table is used; D and trimming come from the DNA. Counted in this sample were about 210,000 clones; 83% of them appeared once. The top ten clonotypes cover about 7.4% of the sample.

In this chain, TRBV18 is recombined with TRBJ2-7; the D gene is possibly TRBD1, with 6 bases matching. The receptor's source is a woman between 50 and 59 years old with acute or convalescent COVID-19. What was sequenced was peripheral blood. The nucleotide sequence is TGTGCCAGCTCACAACCGGGACAAGGGCCCTACGAGCAGTACTTC. It codes for CASSQPGQGPYEQYF.